This T cell receptor (beta chain) emerged from a study of blood T cell repertoires in COVID-19 (dated by TCRdb to the early 2020s). About the study as a whole: The collaborator samples originated in the United States, Italy and Spain and spanned the acute and convalescent phases of COVID-19. The material from the prospective study consisted of cDNA or gDNA derived from T cells, B-cell-depleted T cells, or PBMCs. The dataset comprised deeply sampled blood TCRbeta repertoires from subjects exposed to, actively infected with, or recovered from COVID-19. The repertoires were released in a freely available public database intended as a resource for research on the immune response to SARS-CoV-2. The samples were drawn from two sources: the first 160 participants of the ongoing ImmuneRACE study, and 1,254 subjects contributed by 6 global collaborators. Sample metadata almost always included a de-identified subject ID, COVID-19 status, age in years and sex. Where available, HLA class I and class II types were taken from metadata supplied by the sample provider and were not determined by assay-based typing. Summary of the overall study and its limitations: The quantity of clinical and demographic metadata differed by source and by participant and was supplied without curation.

CDR1 is given as MNHEY and CDR2 as SVGAGI, both from the germline V gene. The CDR3 holds 13 amino acids from the cysteine to the phenylalanine. This entry keeps only the CDR3 DNA: 39 bases, framed from base 1. Trimming removed 6 bases from V and 1 base from J, leaving 7 bases between the germline ends. One collaborating source in Seattle enrolled patients while the patients were actively infected and followed the patients over time throughout the course of disease. Collaborating institutions collected whole blood in K2EDTA tubes following their own protocols. Collaborator samples were shipped for TCRbeta analysis as frozen whole blood, isolated PBMCs, or DNA extracted from either sample type. The immunoSEQ Assay, a bias-controlled multiplex PCR, was used to amplify TCRbeta CDR3 regions from genomic DNA. The study's processing was this. Within the assay, amplification of reference gene primers was used to estimate how many nucleated cells each sample contained. To quantify the absolute abundance of each unique TCRbeta CDR3 rearrangement, sequence reads were collapsed and filtered. For each sample, productive Simpson clonality was calculated as the square root of Simpson's diversity index over productive rearrangements. In its TCRdb copy, this immuneACCESS table keeps in-frame sequences only and misses some clones. Where compared with another copy, unresolved V genes explain less than half of these, and the others have no known cause. V and J calls and clone size are given by that table; D and trimming were obtained from the DNA. This sample is represented by about 300,000 clones; 85% to 90% of them were singletons. The ten largest clones take up over 5% of the sample.

This clone is a singleton in its sample. Its antigen remains unidentified. The record has no base qualities; no much larger clone is one base away. The TCR originated in a woman between 50 and 59 years old with COVID-19, enrolled during active disease. The sequence is built from TRBV6-5 and TRBJ1-5, with the D gene uncertain. Source material: peripheral blood. The CDR3 protein sequence reads: CASSSGSNQPQHF. In nucleotides, the sequence is TGTGCCAGCAGCTCGGGGAGCAATCAGCCCCAGCATTTT.